Listed below are T cell receptor beta chains from one sample, sequenced in a study of identifying expanded T cells in peripheral blood. Clones were read by immunoSEQ multiplex PCR, and TCRdb kept only the in-frame ones, dropping some. The profile shows approximately 63,000 clones, around 87% of them singletons. Sequencing used blood. Source of these receptors: a person aged 18 to 75 in good health. The CDR3 runs from the conserved cysteine through the conserved F or W. A D gene is named only where the DNA matches it firmly. Size tells how often a clone was seen (once, few, many) or the class of an expanded clone, and some rows leave it out.

clone size | J gene | D gene | V gene | CDR3 protein | CDR3 DNA
NA | TRBJ1-1 | NA | TRBV5-8 | CASSPRQLMNTEAFF | TGTGCCAGCAGCCCACGACAGCTCATGAACACTGAAGCTTTCTTT
few | TRBJ1-5 | NA | TRBV2 | CASSVFSGNNQPQHF | TGTGCCAGCAGTGTTTTTTCAGGTAACAATCAGCCCCAGCATTTT
NA | TRBJ1-2 | NA | TRBV4-1 | CASSQDRQIYGYTF | TGCGCCAGCAGCCAAGACCGACAGATCTATGGCTACACCTTC
NA | TRBJ2-7 | NA | TRBV6-1 | CASRERGGAYSYEQYF | TGTGCCAGCAGAGAAAGAGGCGGGGCTTACTCCTACGAGCAGTACTTC
NA | TRBJ2-5 | TRBD2 | TRBV6-1 | CASSELAGQQETQYF | TGTGCCAGCAGTGAGCTAGCGGGGCAACAAGAGACCCAGTACTTC
NA | TRBJ2-3 | NA | TRBV10-1 | CASSEEDTQYF | TGCGCCAGCAGTGAAGAGGATACGCAGTATTTT
NA | TRBJ1-6 | NA | TRBV9 | CASSVGDRNPNSPLHF | TGTGCCAGCAGCGTAGGCGACAGGAACCCTAATTCACCCCTCCACTTT
NA | TRBJ1-5 | NA | TRBV11-2 | CASSPGRGNQPQHF | TGTGCCAGCAGCCCGGGGAGGGGTAATCAGCCCCAGCATTTT
NA | TRBJ2-1 | NA | TRBV5-1 | CASTRGADWVNEQFF | TGCGCCAGCACAAGGGGCGCAGACTGGGTCAATGAGCAGTTCTTC
NA | TRBJ2-7 | NA | TRBV4-1 | CASSQDYRGTSYEQYF | TGCGCCAGCAGCCAAGATTACCGCGGGACCTCCTACGAGCAGTACTTC
NA | TRBJ2-5 | NA | TRBV18 | CASSPRGLRGHGETQYF | TGTGCCAGCTCACCCAGGGGCCTCCGGGGGCATGGAGAGACCCAGTACTTC
NA | TRBJ1-4 | NA | TRBV7-6 | CASSLEDGRNEKLFF | TGTGCCAGCAGCTTAGAGGACGGACGTAATGAAAAACTGTTTTTT
NA | TRBJ2-7 | TRBD2 | TRBV4-2 | CASSQDSLAGREQYF | TGTGCCAGCAGCCAAGATAGCCTAGCGGGACGGGAGCAGTACTTC
NA | TRBJ1-6 | TRBD1 | TRBV18 | CASSPAGRGTSPLHF | TGTGCCAGCTCACCGGCGGGCAGGGGGACTTCACCCCTCCACTTT
NA | TRBJ2-2 | NA | TRBV7-2 | CASSPRGAQFANTGELFF | TGTGCCAGCAGCCCCCGAGGGGCACAGTTCGCGAACACCGGGGAGCTGTTTTTT
NA | TRBJ2-7 | TRBD1 | TRBV6-5 | CASSFAGQGKRQYF | TGTGCCAGCAGTTTCGCCGGACAGGGAAAAAGGCAGTACTTC
NA | TRBJ2-1 | NA | TRBV27 | CASSSGYVRHNEQFF | TGTGCCAGCAGTTCGGGGTATGTTCGGCACAATGAGCAGTTCTTC
NA | TRBJ2-7 | NA | TRBV6-5 | CASSYLGASYEQYF | TGTGCCAGCAGTTATCTGGGGGCATCCTACGAGCAGTACTTC
NA | TRBJ2-7 | NA | TRBV15 | CATSRGPNSPYEQYF | TGTGCCACCAGCAGAGGGCCAAATTCCCCCTACGAGCAGTACTTC
NA | TRBJ1-1 | NA | TRBV19 | CASRPGLNTEAFF | TGTGCCAGTAGACCAGGACTAAACACTGAAGCTTTCTTT
NA | TRBJ2-7 | NA | TRBV28 | CASCLLPWEQYF | TGTGCCAGCTGCCTATTGCCTTGGGAGCAGTACTTC
NA | TRBJ1-5 | TRBD1 | TRBV28 | CASSPDRSNQPQHF | TGTGCCAGCAGTCCGGACAGGAGCAATCAGCCCCAGCATTTT
NA | TRBJ1-1 | NA | TRBV27 | CASSLRGNTEAFF | TGTGCCAGCAGTTTGCGGGGAAACACTGAAGCTTTCTTT
NA | TRBJ2-3 | NA | TRBV10-3 | CAISDRGDTQYF | TGTGCCATCAGTGATAGGGGTGATACGCAGTATTTT